This entry is about one T cell receptor (beta chain). This sample was taken from a study of T-cell reconstitution after alpha-beta-depleted transplantation in children. J lost 7 bases, V lost 4 bases, and 18 bases had no gene match. The CDR3 loop spans 17 amino acids. Per the germline V gene, CDR1 is DFQATT and CDR2 is SNEGSKA (reference sequence). The library targeted TCRbeta and was prepared with unique molecular identifiers. Via MiXCR, TCRdb re-called the PCR reads, giving one row per CDR3 protein. Of about 610,000 distinct CDR3 sequences listed, about 11% were seen once; the top ten hold 4% to 5%.

The origin of this receptor is a human donor who donated a stem cell graft to a child with acute myeloid leukemia. The V call is TRBV20-1, the J call TRBJ2-1, with 8 bases identical to TRBD1. This specimen consisted of PBMCs from the stem cell graft donor, obtained from the stem cell graft. The CDR3 is CSANNRLTGQARNEQFF. Here the CDR3 DNA reads TGCAGTGCTAACAACCGGCTAACGGGACAGGCTAGGAATGAGCAGTTCTTC.